This T cell receptor (beta chain) was documented in a study of T cell changes during pregnancy in multiple sclerosis (dated by TCRdb to about 2019). Study-level background: In women with multiple sclerosis, the researchers looked at how the T cell repertoire shifted as pregnancy progressed.

The germline V gene specifies SNHLY as CDR1 and FYNNEI as CDR2. The CDR3 sequence holds 17 residues, the cysteine and phenylalanine included. Of all the DNA, just the CDR3 is kept, 51 bases in frame from base 1. Between the V and J ends, shortened by 6 bases and 4 bases respectively, the junction contains 24 bases. Libraries came from the immunoSEQ multiplex PCR assay. The table comes from immuneACCESS by way of TCRdb, which keeps in-frame sequences with V and J called. Part of the clones is missing from these tables; in studies checked, under half for an unresolved V gene and the rest for unknown reasons. The sample has approximately 20,000 clones on record, 86% of them singletons. The ten largest clones capture 5.8% of the sample. In this sample, this clone turned up a few times. Which antigen it targets is not known. Base qualities are missing; no much larger clone stands one base away.

This TCR was sampled from a female donor in good health, enrolled as a control in a pregnancy study. In this chain, TRBV2 is recombined with TRBJ1-2; tentative D gene TRBD1, with 6 bases matching. The material sequenced was CD8+ T cells from peripheral blood mononuclear cells, taken in the third trimester of pregnancy. CDR3 loop: CASRGPEQGSWVYGYTF. Read as DNA, the sequence is TGTGCCAGCAGGGGGCCGGAACAGGGCAGTTGGGTCTATGGCTACACCTTC. Extended through the reference TRBV2 and TRBJ1-2 proteins, this CDR3 yields the full variable domain: EPEVTQTPSHQVTQMGQEVILRCVPISNHLYFYWYRQILGQKVEFLVSFYNNEISEKSEIFDDQFSVERPDGSNFTLKIRSTKLEDSAMYFCASRGPEQGSWVYGYTFGSGTRLTVV.